Each of the 30 T cell receptor beta chains below was sequenced from the same sample in a study of identical twins. TCRdb re-called the 5' RACE reads through MiXCR, storing one row per CDR3 protein. The table records roughly 250,000 distinct CDR3 sequences, roughly 7% of them present only once. The data were also submitted as part of a second study, on yellow fever vaccine responses in identical twins.

The specimen sequenced was memory (CD45RO+) T cells sorted from blood. The source is a woman aged 18-35 years in good health.

This clonotype occurred a few times. This chain uses TRBV6-1 with TRBJ1-6; perhaps TRBD1 as D (5 bases). The V end lost 6 bases, the J end lost 2 bases, and 14 bases lay between the germline ends. CDR3 length: 16 amino acids. The germline V gene encodes CDR1 MNHNS and CDR2 SASEGT. DNA of the CDR3: TGTGCCAGCAGAGGGGTTGGTGGGGCCTATAATTCACCCCTCCACTTT. Its protein product is CASRGVGGAYNSPLHF.

The V and J genes are TRBV28 and TRBJ1-1, with no clear D. The CDR3 is 14 residues long. Germline loops: CDR1 MDHEN, CDR2 SYDVKM. Trimming stripped 3 bases from V and 3 bases from J, with 11 bases between. The DNA for the CDR3 is TGTGCCAGCAGTTTGTCAGGAATTTACACTGAAGCTTTCTTT. It is translated as CASSLSGIYTEAFF.

This clonotype was seen many times. The J gene is TRBJ2-3, the V gene TRBV2; 7 nucleotides align to TRBD2. Trimming removed 4 bases from V and 2 bases from J; junction bases left unmatched: 6. The CDR3 is 15 residues long. Germline values: CDR1 SNHLY, CDR2 FYNNEI. As DNA, the CDR3 is TGTGCCAGCAGTGCACTAGCGAGTAACACAGATACGCAGTATTTT. It yields the protein CASSALASNTDTQYF.

The sample holds many counts of this clonotype. The V call is TRBV4-1, the J call TRBJ2-7, with D possibly TRBD2 on 6 matching bases. Per the germline V gene, CDR1 is MGHRA and CDR2 is YSYEKL. V was shortened by 0 bases and J by 2 bases, with 14 bases between the two germline ends. The CDR3 has 16 amino acids. CDR3 nucleotides: TGCGCCAGCAGCCAAGATGAGGGCGGGATCCCCTACGAGCAGTACTTC. Its protein is CASSQDEGGIPYEQYF.

This clonotype was seen more than once but under ten times. The CDR3 nucleotides read TGTGCCAGCAGCGCTCTCCGCGGGAGTTATTACAATGAGCAGTTCTTC. Protein: CASSALRGSYYNEQFF. The chain joins TRBV9 to TRBJ2-1; 7 positions agree with TRBD2. The CDR3 length is 16 residues. CDR1 and CDR2 from the germline V gene are SGDLS and YYNGEE. The V segment lost 3 bases and the J segment 4 bases; nucleotides outside the gene matches: 10.

In its sample, this clonotype was seen many times. The rearrangement joins TRBV29-1 to TRBJ1-2; maybe TRBD1 (5 bases). Trimming shortened V by 5 bases and J by 8 bases, and 15 bases separated the two germline ends. CDR3 length: 12 residues. Germline CDR1 is SQVTM and CDR2 is ANQGSEA. Here the CDR3 reads CSVLVGTEGYTF. CDR3 sequence (DNA): TGCAGCGTTTTGGTCGGGACGGAGGGCTACACCTTC.

This chain links TRBV20-1 with TRBJ2-1; TRBD2 matches at 7 bases. The junction had 12 bases not matched to a gene; V was cut back by 6 bases and J by 10 bases. From germline, CDR1 is DFQATT and CDR2 SNEGSKA (reference sequence). This CDR3 is built from 13 residues. Written as DNA, the CDR3 is TGCAGTGCAGGCGGGCCGGGAGGCAGAGAGCAGTTCTTC. Translation: CSAGGPGGREQFF.

This clonotype has ten or more counts. The chain combines TRBV10-3 with TRBJ2-1, with no clear D. In germline, CDR1 is ENHRY, CDR2 SYGVKD. V was clipped by 5 bases and J by 4 bases, with 3 bases between them. This CDR3 is 11 amino acids long. The CDR3 sequence: CAISPYNEQFF. As DNA, the CDR3 is TGTGCCATCAGTCCTTACAATGAGCAGTTCTTC.

The chain recombines TRBV21-1 with TRBJ2-5; no DNA check was done on the table's D call, TRBD1. TRBV21-1 has pseudogene status. This CDR3 contains 13 residues. The CDR3 nucleotides read TGTGCCAGGTGGGAAGGGGAGGACCAGACCCAGTACTTC. It encodes CARWEGEDQTQYF.

This clonotype came up many times. The rearrangement uses TRBV20-1 and TRBJ1-2; D unclear. Germline V lookup: CDR1 DFQATT, CDR2 SNEGSKA (reference sequence). The CDR3 sequence is 11 residues long. Trimming removed 2 bases at V and 7 bases at J, with 8 bases between. The CDR3 reads CSARMRSGYTF. The CDR3 DNA is TGCAGTGCTAGAATGAGAAGTGGCTACACCTTC.

This clonotype has only one observation. This sequence joins TRBV13 and TRBJ2-7; maybe TRBD1 (6 bases). The germline CDR1 and CDR2 sequences are PRHDT and FYEKMQ (reference sequence). The CDR3 has 12 amino acids. V was clipped by 5 bases and J by 5 bases, with 10 bases between them. The CDR3: CASSLGDNEQYV. The CDR3 nucleotides are TGTGCCAGCAGCCTCGGGGACAACGAGCAGTACGTC.

This CDR3 is CSAPRGAPGANVLTF. CDR3 nucleotide sequence: TGCAGTGCTCCCCGGGGGGCCCCTGGGGCCAACGTCCTGACTTTC. The rearrangement joins TRBV20-1 to TRBJ2-6, with D perhaps matching TRBD2 (7 bases). V dropped 5 bases and J dropped 2 bases, with 13 bases sitting between them. The CDR3 is made up of 15 amino acids. Germline V gene sequence: CDR1 DFQATT, CDR2 SNEGSKA (reference sequence).

This clonotype was seen at least ten times. The chain employs TRBV14 and TRBJ1-6; TRBD1 aligns across 7 bases. Trimming took 6 bases from V and 6 from J; bases not matched to a gene: 2. The CDR3 runs to 13 residues. CDR1 is SGHDN, CDR2 FVKESK, per germline. Here the CDR3 DNA reads TGTGCCAGCAGAGGGACAGTTAATTCACCCCTCCACTTT. As protein: CASRGTVNSPLHF.

The rearrangement joins TRBV11-1 to TRBJ2-3, with D perhaps TRBD1 (7 bases). This CDR3 spans 14 amino acids. V was trimmed by 5 bases and J by 5 bases, leaving 14 bases between them. Germline CDR1 is SGHAT and CDR2 is FQDESV (reference sequence). CDR3 region: CASSARQGGDTQYF. For the CDR3, the DNA is TGTGCCAGCAGCGCCCGACAGGGAGGAGATACGCAGTATTTT.

This sequence joins TRBV7-2 and TRBJ2-7; D is uncertain. The ends were cut back, 1 base at V and 6 bases at J, with 16 bases in the middle. This CDR3 is 15 amino acids long. Germline lookup yields CDR1 SGHTA and CDR2 FQGNSA. CDR3 residues: CASSLDTAWPGEQYV. Written as DNA, the CDR3 is TGTGCCAGCAGCTTAGATACAGCCTGGCCTGGCGAGCAGTACGTC.

This clonotype was counted only a few times. This chain joins TRBV12-3 or TRBV12-4 and TRBJ1-1; D is ambiguous. This CDR3 is 13 amino acids long. V lost 5 bases, J lost 10 bases, and 17 bases lay in between. The CDR3 is CASSAALGMIAFF. CDR3 nucleotides: TGTGCCAGCAGTGCCGCCTTAGGGATGATAGCTTTCTTT.

This clonotype was seen many times. The V call is TRBV7-9, the J call TRBJ2-7; TRBD1 or TRBD2 may be the D gene (5 bases each). This CDR3 has 16 residues. The V and J ends lost 5 bases and 0 bases respectively, with 17 bases between them. Germline lookup yields CDR1 SEHNR and CDR2 FQNEAQ (reference sequence). The chain's CDR3 is CASSRGPPGLSYEQYF. The CDR3 bases are TGTGCCAGCAGCCGGGGACCGCCCGGTCTCTCCTACGAGCAGTACTTC. Variable domain in full (rest from reference TRBV7-9 and TRBJ2-7): DTGVSQNPRHKITKRGQNVTFRCDPISEHNRLYWYRQTLGQGPEFLTYFQNEAQLEKSRLLSDRFSAERPKGSFSTLEIQRTEQGDSAMYLCASSRGPPGLSYEQYFGPGTRLTVT.

This clonotype was seen more than once but under ten times. The chain employs TRBV29-1 and TRBJ2-3; no firm D call. V shed 7 bases and J shed 3 bases, with 5 bases lying between them. Germline V gives CDR1 SQVTM, CDR2 ANQGSEA. The CDR3 loop spans 10 amino acids. CDR3 DNA sequence: TGCAGCGCCGCGACAGATACGCAGTATTTT. It codes for CSAATDTQYF.

The gene calls are TRBV27 and TRBJ2-2; TRBD2 is a possible D gene (6 bases). The V gene's germline CDR1 is MNHEY and CDR2 SMNVEV (reference sequence). V was clipped by 2 bases and J by 3 bases, with 13 bases between them. The CDR3 contains 16 residues. The CDR3 sequence is CASSLRGYLDTGELFF. CDR3 sequence (DNA): TGTGCCAGCAGTTTACGGGGGTACCTGGACACCGGGGAGCTGTTTTTT.

The chain is built from TRBV6-2 or TRBV6-3 and TRBJ2-1; TRBD2 matches 14 bases. Germline assignment: CDR1 MNHEY and CDR2 SVGEGT. The V and J ends lost 8 bases and 13 bases, in that order; junction bases with no gene match: 16. The CDR3 runs 16 residues. The CDR3, as DNA: TGTGCCAGCCGAGACGGACTAGCGGGGGGCCCAGCCGTCCAGTTCTTC. This encodes CASRDGLAGGPAVQFF.

This clonotype came up many times. The V and J genes are TRBV27 and TRBJ2-2, with TRBD1 identical over 8 bases. Germline CDR1 reads MNHEY; CDR2 reads SMNVEV (reference sequence). The CDR3 sequence is 14 residues long. Trimming at V came to 5 bases and at J to 6 bases, leaving 5 bases not matched to a gene. The DNA of the CDR3 is TGTGCCAGCAGTCCCCTACAGGGGGCCGGGGAGCTGTTTTTT. Amino acids: CASSPLQGAGELFF.

This clonotype turned up a few times. The chain is built from TRBV11-2 and TRBJ1-5; 7 nucleotides match TRBD1. Unmatched junction bases numbered 8, after V lost 5 bases and J lost 4 bases. CDR1 is SGHAT, CDR2 FQNNGV, per germline. The CDR3 contains 15 residues. The CDR3 spells CASSTGVRNNQPQHF. The CDR3 coding sequence is TGTGCCAGCAGCACAGGGGTCCGGAATAATCAGCCCCAGCATTTT.

This clonotype has a count of ten or more. The rearrangement uses TRBV12-3 or TRBV12-4 and TRBJ1-1; D uncertain. The CDR3 contains 12 residues. V gave up 0 bases and J gave up 6 bases, with 5 bases separating them. The CDR3 is CASSLARAEAFF. The CDR3 DNA reads as TGTGCCAGCAGTTTAGCGCGGGCTGAAGCTTTCTTT.

This clonotype was seen more than once but under ten times. The gene calls are TRBV6-1 and TRBJ2-1; D is unresolved. Germline values: CDR1 MNHNS, CDR2 SASEGT. The CDR3 runs to 15 residues. Trimming cost V 3 bases and J 0 bases, with 9 bases left between them. CDR3 residues: CASSEQLSSYNEQFF. The CDR3 region has the DNA TGTGCCAGCAGTGAGCAACTGAGCTCCTACAATGAGCAGTTCTTC.

The rearrangement uses TRBV20-1 and TRBJ1-1, with 8 bases matching TRBD1. Germline lookup yields CDR1 DFQATT and CDR2 SNEGSKA (reference sequence). The CDR3 runs to 17 residues. J gave up 4 bases and V 0 bases, and 13 bases lay outside the gene matches. The CDR3, as DNA: TGCAGTGCTAGAGAAACGGCCCAGGGGGCTGGGAGCACTGAAGCTTTCTTT. Translated, it gives CSARETAQGAGSTEAFF.

On this clonotype itself: Compared with germline, one end of the junction differs, possibly owing to a read error. The V call is TRBV12-3 or TRBV12-4, the J call TRBJ2-1, with 8 positions matching TRBD2. The CDR3 consists of 18 residues. The CDR3: CAISLARGGAGADNEQFF. The CDR3 coding sequence is TGTGCCATCAGTTTAGCGAGGGGGGGAGCGGGAGCCGACAATGAGCAGTTCTTC.

The CDR3 DNA sequence: TGTGCCAGCAGTAAGACAGCCTCTGGGGCCAACGTCCTGACTTTC. This encodes CASSKTASGANVLTF. This chain joins TRBV6-1 and TRBJ2-6, with D tentatively TRBD1 (5 bases). The CDR3 is 15 residues long. Germline CDR1 MNHNS, CDR2 SASEGT. The V end was cut by 5 bases, the J end by 0 bases, with 8 bases between.

This clonotype has just a few counts. The rearrangement uses TRBV4-2 and TRBJ2-3; D is unclear. The V gene lost 0 bases and the J gene lost 6 bases, with 10 bases spanning the gap. CDR1 and CDR2 from the germline V gene are LGHNA and YNFKEQ. This CDR3 has 14 residues. The CDR3 is CASSQDPAKDTQYF. The CDR3 DNA reads as TGTGCCAGCAGCCAAGATCCAGCGAAGGATACGCAGTATTTT.

The rearrangement joins TRBV12-5 to TRBJ2-1; 7 bases line up with TRBD2. Trimming took 2 bases from V and 5 from J; bases not matched to a gene: 15. This CDR3 is built from 18 residues. CDR1 and CDR2 (germline): LGHNT, FRNRAP. The CDR3, as DNA: TGTGCTAGTGGTTTGCCAAGCTGGGGCGGGAGACTCGACAATGAGCAGTTCTTC. This encodes CASGLPSWGGRLDNEQFF.

This clonotype has at least ten counts. CDR3 bases: TGCGCCAGCAGCGAAGCTAGCACAGATACGCAGTATTTT. This codes for CASSEASTDTQYF. This chain links TRBV5-1 with TRBJ2-3, with D unresolved. Trimming stripped 4 bases from V and 0 bases from J, with 6 bases between. Germline V gene lookup returns CDR1 SGHRS and CDR2 YFSETQ. The CDR3 extends over 13 amino acids.